The entry below describes one TCR beta chain. The ends were cut back, 0 bases at V and 4 bases at J, with 9 bases in the middle. Germline lookup yields CDR1 SGHTA and CDR2 FQGNSA. This CDR3 has 14 residues. These data belong to a study of blood T cell repertoires in COVID-19. As for the study in general: Specimens from acute and convalescent COVID-19 originated in the United States, Italy and Spain. PBMCs, B-cell-depleted T cells, or T cells were the source of the cDNA or gDNA that made up the material.

In the authors' methods: Counts of nucleated cells, estimated from reference gene primer amplification, were obtained. Here immunoSEQ multiplex PCR was the method, and the copy in TCRdb shows in-frame clones only, minus some. For V, J and clone size, that table is used; D and trimming come from the DNA. The repertoire holds roughly 250,000 clones, with 65% to 90% as singletons. This TCR was recovered from a woman aged 45-60 years with acute or convalescent COVID-19. The sequencing input was peripheral blood. The chain joins TRBV7-2 to TRBJ2-5; D is unclear. CDR3 sequence reads: CASSLASSLETQYF. CDR3 coding DNA: TGTGCCAGCAGCTTAGCTAGCAGCCTAGAGACCCAGTACTTC.